A selection of T cell receptor beta chains follows, all from one sample in a study of blood T cell repertoires in COVID-19. Using immunoSEQ multiplex PCR, the repertoire was profiled, and TCRdb retains in-frame clones only, with some absent. The table includes about 240,000 clones, around 82% detected once. Material: peripheral blood. These receptors all stem from a woman between 70 and 85 years old with acute or convalescent COVID-19. The CDR3 runs from the conserved cysteine through the conserved F or W. D genes are given only for firm matches. Rows may omit the clone size; those that give it use once, few, many or a size class.

TRBJ1-3	NA	once	15	TRBV6-5	CASSYSQGSGNTIYF	TGTGCCAGCAGTTACTCCCAGGGCTCTGGAAACACCATATATTTT
TRBJ2-1	NA	few	16	TRBV7-8	CASSLAGGGSYNEQFF	TGTGCCAGCAGCTTAGCGGGGGGTGGCTCCTACAATGAGCAGTTCTTC
TRBJ1-2	TRBD1	NA	13	TRBV6-4	CASRGQGADGYTF	TGTGCCAGCAGGGGACAGGGCGCGGACGGCTACACCTTC
TRBJ1-3	NA	NA	14	TRBV10-2	CASSGRSSGNTIYF	TGCGCCAGCAGTGGGCGGAGCTCTGGAAACACCATATATTTT
TRBJ2-2	TRBD1	few	15	TRBV5-1	CASKIGQVDTGELFF	TGCGCCAGCAAAATCGGACAGGTGGACACCGGGGAGCTGTTTTTT
TRBJ1-1	NA	NA	13	TRBV10-3	CAISDYRDTEAFF	TGTGCCATCAGTGATTACAGGGACACTGAAGCTTTCTTT
TRBJ2-2	TRBD2	NA	16	TRBV7-6	CASSTRLAGDTGELFF	TGTGCCAGCAGCACGCGACTAGCGGGGGACACCGGGGAGCTGTTTTTT
TRBJ2-4	TRBD2	NA	12	TRBV30	CAWTGGPNIQYF	TGTGCCTGGACGGGGGGGCCAAACATTCAGTACTTC
TRBJ1-2	NA	NA	15	TRBV11-2	CASTDDIGLNYGYTF	TGTGCCAGCACCGACGATATTGGACTTAACTATGGCTACACCTTC
TRBJ1-1	NA	NA	15	TRBV5-4	CASRREFGMNTEAFF	TGTGCCAGCAGGCGGGAGTTCGGGATGAACACTGAAGCTTTCTTT
TRBJ2-2	NA	NA	17	TRBV4-3	CASSPLKTATNTGELFF	TGCGCCAGCAGCCCCCTAAAGACAGCAACAAACACCGGGGAGCTGTTTTTT
TRBJ1-1	NA	NA	13	TRBV10-3	CAISPDTNTEAFF	TGTGCCATCAGTCCTGACACGAACACTGAAGCTTTCTTT
TRBJ1-6	NA	NA	17	TRBV5-1	CASSPIPPTVRNSPLHF	TGCGCCAGCAGCCCAATCCCCCCGACAGTTCGCAATTCACCCCTCCACTTT
TRBJ1-6	NA	NA	15	TRBV6-4	CASSEGGRLGSPLHF	TGTGCCAGCAGTGAAGGAGGCAGGCTGGGCTCACCCCTCCACTTT
TRBJ1-6	TRBD1	NA	14	TRBV19	CASSITGVNSPLHF	TGTGCCAGTAGTATAACAGGGGTCAATTCACCCCTCCACTTT
TRBJ2-7	NA	few	12	TRBV10-2	CASSEDWHEQYF	TGCGCCAGCAGTGAGGATTGGCACGAGCAGTACTTC
TRBJ1-1	NA	NA	16	TRBV7-2	CASSLVGGRTNTEAFF	TGTGCCAGCAGCTTAGTGGGCGGGCGGACCAACACTGAAGCTTTCTTT
TRBJ1-5	NA	NA	15	TRBV6-1	CASSESSRGFGPQHF	TGTGCCAGCAGTGAAAGTTCAAGGGGTTTTGGGCCCCAGCATTTT
TRBJ1-5	NA	NA	12	TRBV12-3/TRBV12-4	CASSFEGQPQHF	TGTGCCAGCAGTTTCGAGGGACAGCCCCAGCATTTT
TRBJ1-6	NA	NA	16	TRBV4-3	CASSHGQTSVNSPLHF	TGCGCCAGCAGCCATGGGCAGACAAGTGTAAATTCACCCCTCCACTTT
TRBJ1-5	TRBD1	NA	14	TRBV6-2/TRBV6-3	CASSYSRGLQPQHF	TGTGCCAGCAGTTACTCGAGGGGGCTACAGCCCCAGCATTTT
TRBJ1-3	NA	NA	13	TRBV21-1	CASSKSPGNTIYF	TGTGCCAGCAGCAAAAGCCCCGGGAACACCATATATTTT
TRBJ2-5	TRBD2	NA	15	TRBV11-2	CASSFRGGARETQYF	TGTGCCAGCAGCTTTCGCGGGGGGGCTAGAGAGACCCAGTACTTC
TRBJ1-1	NA	NA	13	TRBV7-2	CASSLYIRQSAFF	TGTGCCAGCAGCTTATACATCCGACAGTCAGCTTTCTTT
TRBJ1-1	TRBD1	NA	16	TRBV24-1	CATSDPNTGDGTEAFF	TGTGCCACCAGTGATCCGAACACAGGGGATGGCACTGAAGCTTTCTTT
TRBJ1-5	NA	NA	15	TRBV3-1/TRBV3-2	CASSQNRVQGQPQHF	TGTGCCAGCAGCCAGAACAGGGTGCAAGGTCAGCCCCAGCATTTT
TRBJ1-5	NA	NA	15	TRBV19	CASSTLPGGNQPQHF	TGTGCCAGTAGTACTCTCCCAGGGGGCAATCAGCCCCAGCATTTT
TRBJ2-7	NA	NA	14	TRBV24-1	CATSDRRNYAEQYF	TGTGCCACCAGTGATCGGCGGAACTACGCTGAGCAGTACTTC
TRBJ2-3	NA	few	14	TRBV7-2	CASSLLVKLDTQYF	TGTGCCAGCAGCTTATTAGTCAAACTAGATACGCAGTATTTT
TRBJ1-1	NA	few	14	TRBV10-3	CAIATGSRNTEAFF	TGTGCCATCGCCACAGGTTCCCGGAACACTGAAGCTTTCTTT
TRBJ2-5	NA	NA	13	TRBV4-2	CASSQDRSVTQYF	TGTGCCAGCAGCCAAGATCGTTCTGTGACCCAGTACTTC
TRBJ1-5	TRBD1	NA	13	TRBV11-2	CASSWGQYQPQHF	TGTGCCAGCAGCTGGGGACAGTATCAGCCCCAGCATTTT